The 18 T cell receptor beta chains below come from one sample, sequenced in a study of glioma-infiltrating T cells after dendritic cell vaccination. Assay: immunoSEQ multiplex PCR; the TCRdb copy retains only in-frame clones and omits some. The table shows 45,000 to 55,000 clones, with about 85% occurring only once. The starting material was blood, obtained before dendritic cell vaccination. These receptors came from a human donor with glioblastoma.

CDR3 sequence: CASSDLAGWYNEQFF. The CDR3 DNA reads as TGCGCCAGCAGTGACCTGGCAGGGTGGTACAATGAGCAGTTCTTC. The rearrangement links TRBV10-2 to TRBJ2-1; D perhaps matches TRBD1 (5 bases). The CDR3 consists of 15 residues. V lost 3 bases and J lost 4, with 13 bases in between. Germline CDR1 is WSHSY and CDR2 is SAAADI.

The DNA for the CDR3 is TGTGCCAGCAGCCAAGATAGGGCTAGCGGGGGGTACGAGCAGTACTTC. Its translation is CASSQDRASGGYEQYF. The rearrangement links TRBV4-2 to TRBJ2-7; 11 nucleotides align to TRBD2. This CDR3 spans 16 amino acids. The V and J ends lost 0 bases and 4 bases, in that order; junction bases with no gene match: 5. CDR1 and CDR2 (germline): LGHNA, YNFKEQ.

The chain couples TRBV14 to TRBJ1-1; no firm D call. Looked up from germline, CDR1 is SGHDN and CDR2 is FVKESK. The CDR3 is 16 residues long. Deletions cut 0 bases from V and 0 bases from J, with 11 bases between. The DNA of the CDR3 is TGTGCCAGCAGCCAAGATCTGGGGAGTGTGAACACTGAAGCTTTCTTT. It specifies CASSQDLGSVNTEAFF. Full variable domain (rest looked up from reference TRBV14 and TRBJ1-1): EAGVTQFPSHSVIEKGQTVTLRCDPISGHDNLYWYRRVMGKEIKFLLHFVKESKQDESGMPNNRFLAERTGGTYSTLKVQPAELEDSGVYFCASSQDLGSVNTEAFFGQGTRLTVV.

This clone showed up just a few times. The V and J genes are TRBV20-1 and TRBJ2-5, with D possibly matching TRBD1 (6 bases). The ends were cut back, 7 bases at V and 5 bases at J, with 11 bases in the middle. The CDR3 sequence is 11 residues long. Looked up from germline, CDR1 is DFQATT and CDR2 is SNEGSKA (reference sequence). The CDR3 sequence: CSERQAETQYF. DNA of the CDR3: TGCAGTGAACGACAGGCGGAGACCCAGTACTTC.

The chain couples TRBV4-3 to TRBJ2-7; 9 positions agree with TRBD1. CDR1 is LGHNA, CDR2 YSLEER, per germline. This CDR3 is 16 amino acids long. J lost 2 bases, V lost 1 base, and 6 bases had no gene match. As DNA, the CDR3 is TGCGCCAGCAGCCAAGGGACGGGACAGGGTACCTACGAGCAGTACTTC. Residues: CASSQGTGQGTYEQYF.

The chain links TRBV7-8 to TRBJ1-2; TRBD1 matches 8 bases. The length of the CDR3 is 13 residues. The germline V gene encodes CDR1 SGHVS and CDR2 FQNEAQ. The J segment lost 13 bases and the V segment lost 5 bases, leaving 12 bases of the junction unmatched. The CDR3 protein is CASSPGQGAAGTF. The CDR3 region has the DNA TGTGCCAGCAGCCCCGGGCAGGGGGCCGCCGGCACCTTC. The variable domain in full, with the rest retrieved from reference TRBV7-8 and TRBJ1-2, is GAGVSQSPRYKVAKRGQDVALRCDPISGHVSLFWYQQALGQGPEFLTYFQNEAQLDKSGLPSDRFFAERPEGSVSTLKIQRTQQEDSAVYLCASSPGQGAAGTFGSGTRLTVV.

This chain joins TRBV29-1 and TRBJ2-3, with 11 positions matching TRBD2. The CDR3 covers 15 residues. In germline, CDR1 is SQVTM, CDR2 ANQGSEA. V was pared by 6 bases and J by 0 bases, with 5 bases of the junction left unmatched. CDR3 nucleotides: TGCAGCGTGAAGACTAGCGGGGCTAGCACAGATACGCAGTATTTT. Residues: CSVKTSGASTDTQYF.

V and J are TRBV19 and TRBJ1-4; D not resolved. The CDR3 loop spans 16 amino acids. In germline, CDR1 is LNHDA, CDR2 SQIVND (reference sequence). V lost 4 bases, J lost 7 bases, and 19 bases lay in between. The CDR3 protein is CASSRRNGGLGEKLFF. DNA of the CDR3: TGTGCCAGTAGTAGACGCAACGGAGGGCTTGGTGAAAAACTGTTTTTT. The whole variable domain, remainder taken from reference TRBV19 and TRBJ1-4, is DGGITQSPKYLFRKEGQNVTLSCEQNLNHDAMYWYRQDPGQGLRLIYYSQIVNDFQKGDIAEGYSVSREKKESFPLTVTSAQKNPTAFYLCASSRRNGGLGEKLFFGSGTQLSVL.

The CDR3: CASRKDSSNYGYTF. CDR3 coding DNA: TGTGCCAGCAGGAAGGACAGCTCTAACTATGGCTACACCTTC. The chain couples TRBV27 to TRBJ1-2; weak D call: TRBD1 (6 bases). The germline V gene has CDR1 MNHEY and CDR2 SMNVEV (reference sequence). Trimming removed 6 bases from V and 0 bases from J, with 11 bases in between. The CDR3 length is 14 residues.

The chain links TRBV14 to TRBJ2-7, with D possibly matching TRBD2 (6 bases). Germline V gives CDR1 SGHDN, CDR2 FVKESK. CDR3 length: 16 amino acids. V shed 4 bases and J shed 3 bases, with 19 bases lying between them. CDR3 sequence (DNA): TGTGCCAGCAGCCGCTCCCGACTCCGGACTAACTACGAGCAGTACTTC. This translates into CASSRSRLRTNYEQYF.

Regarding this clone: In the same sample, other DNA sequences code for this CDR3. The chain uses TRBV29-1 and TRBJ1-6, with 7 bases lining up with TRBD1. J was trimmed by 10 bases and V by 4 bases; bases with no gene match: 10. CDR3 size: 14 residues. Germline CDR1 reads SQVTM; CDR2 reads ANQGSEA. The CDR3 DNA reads TGCAGCGTTGCTACAACAGGGGAAGGCTCACCCCTCCACTTT. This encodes CSVATTGEGSPLHF.

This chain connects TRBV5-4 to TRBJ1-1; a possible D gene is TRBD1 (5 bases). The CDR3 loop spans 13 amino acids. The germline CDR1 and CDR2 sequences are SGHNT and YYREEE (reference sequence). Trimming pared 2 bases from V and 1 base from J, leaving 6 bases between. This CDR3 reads CASSFQGNTEAFF. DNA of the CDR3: TGTGCCAGCAGCTTCCAGGGGAACACTGAAGCTTTCTTT.

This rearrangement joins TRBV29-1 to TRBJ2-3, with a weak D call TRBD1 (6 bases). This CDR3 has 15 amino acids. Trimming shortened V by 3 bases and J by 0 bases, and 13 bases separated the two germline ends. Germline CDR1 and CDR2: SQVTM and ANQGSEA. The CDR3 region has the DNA TGCAGCGTTGACGACAGGTCAACTAGCACAGATACGCAGTATTTT. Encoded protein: CSVDDRSTSTDTQYF.

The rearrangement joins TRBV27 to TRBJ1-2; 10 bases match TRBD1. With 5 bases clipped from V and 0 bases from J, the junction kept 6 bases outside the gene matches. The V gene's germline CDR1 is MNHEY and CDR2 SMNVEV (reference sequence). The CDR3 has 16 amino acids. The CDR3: CASSNRDRGPNYGYTF. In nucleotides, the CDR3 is TGTGCCAGCAGTAACCGGGACAGGGGTCCTAACTATGGCTACACCTTC.

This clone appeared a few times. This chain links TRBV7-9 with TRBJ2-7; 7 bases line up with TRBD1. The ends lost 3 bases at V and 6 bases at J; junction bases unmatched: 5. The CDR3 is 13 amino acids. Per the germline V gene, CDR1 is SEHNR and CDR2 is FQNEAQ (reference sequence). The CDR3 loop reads CASSFRRDSEQYF. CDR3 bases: TGTGCCAGCAGCTTTCGTCGGGACAGCGAGCAGTACTTC.

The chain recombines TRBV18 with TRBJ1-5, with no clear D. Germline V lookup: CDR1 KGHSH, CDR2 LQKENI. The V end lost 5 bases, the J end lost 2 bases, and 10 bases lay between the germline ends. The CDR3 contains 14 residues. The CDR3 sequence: CASSSQEGNQPQHF. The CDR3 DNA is TGTGCCAGCTCATCCCAGGAGGGCAATCAGCCCCAGCATTTT.

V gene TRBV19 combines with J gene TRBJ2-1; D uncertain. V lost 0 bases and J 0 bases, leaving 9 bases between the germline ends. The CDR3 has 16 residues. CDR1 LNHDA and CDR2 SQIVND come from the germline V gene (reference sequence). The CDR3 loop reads CASSIDEVPSYNEQFF. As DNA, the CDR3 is TGTGCCAGTAGTATAGATGAGGTTCCCTCCTACAATGAGCAGTTCTTC.

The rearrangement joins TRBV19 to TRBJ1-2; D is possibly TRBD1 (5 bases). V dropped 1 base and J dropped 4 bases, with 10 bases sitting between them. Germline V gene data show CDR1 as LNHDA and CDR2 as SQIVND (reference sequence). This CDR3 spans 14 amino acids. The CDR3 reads CASSIGDGGYGYTF. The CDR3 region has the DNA TGTGCCAGTAGTATAGGTGACGGGGGCTATGGCTACACCTTC. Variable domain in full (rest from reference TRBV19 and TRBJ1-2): DGGITQSPKYLFRKEGQNVTLSCEQNLNHDAMYWYRQDPGQGLRLIYYSQIVNDFQKGDIAEGYSVSREKKESFPLTVTSAQKNPTAFYLCASSIGDGGYGYTFGSGTRLTVV.